This T cell receptor (beta chain) was recovered during a study of shared clonotypes between healthy human individuals. As to this clone: Its antigen is unknown.

Investigators spread the genomic DNA of each subset evenly over several immunoSEQ plates. Repertoires were generated with immunoSEQ multiplex PCR, while TCRdb's copy carries only in-frame clones and drops some. The table lists 2 million to 2.5 million clones, 85% to 95% of them singletons, with more than 0.35% in the top ten. The CDR3 consists of 15 residues. CDR1 is GTSNPN, CDR2 SVGIG, per germline (reference sequence). The trim removed 3 bases at V and 3 bases at J, leaving 6 bases unmatched. The study's findings and limits: Collection of samples was limited to blood; tissue repertoires likely differ.

The specimen sequenced was naive CD4+ T cells from PBMCs. Subset: CD45RA+ positively selected. J is TRBJ2-3 and V is TRBV30, with 10 bases that match TRBD2. This clonotype originated in a man younger than 30 in good health. Some clones in this sample may be carry-over from other donors' samples. The CDR3 loop reads CAWSPAGGPTDTQYF. CDR3 in DNA: TGTGCCTGGAGCCCAGCGGGAGGGCCAACAGATACGCAGTATTTT.